These T cell receptor beta chains were read from a single sample in a study of blood T cell repertoires in COVID-19. Sequencing used immunoSEQ multiplex PCR; TCRdb keeps in-frame clones, though not all of them. The data hold 110,000 to 150,000 clones, with approximately 86% observed a single time. The sequencing input was peripheral blood. Receptor source: a man between 65 and 85 years old with acute or convalescent COVID-19. Both conserved end residues are part of each CDR3.

V	CDR3
TRBV2	CASTFGQGVNTEAFF
TRBV30	CAWSGAGALDFYGYTF
TRBV9	CASSPGSQETQYF
TRBV2	CASSELGPSTGGKGQPQHF
TRBV2	CASTWTDSNQPQHF
TRBV5-1	CASSPGQGGTEAFF
TRBV19	CASSPQGGDLQNEQFF
TRBV5-1	CASTFRVEGTGELFF
TRBV19	CASKKQGRADTQYF
TRBV7-2	CASSLERSAGELFF
TRBV13	CASSPRTEGGETQYF
TRBV6-5	CASGQGGGTGELFF
TRBV7-8	CASSPTEGVGNSPLHF
TRBV11-2	CASSLVPLETQYF
TRBV6-5	CASSYRGGRETQYF
TRBV3-1/TRBV3-2	CASSQVQGAGNTIYF
TRBV15	CATSSRTGPYEQYF
TRBV7-9	CASMGTPTMNTEAFF
TRBV6-5	CASSYDSGTEAFF
TRBV10-2	CASSEAVGSAGGTEAFF
TRBV10-2	CASSGALANVLTF
TRBV5-1	CASSLEGGTTNEKLFF
TRBV5-1	CASSLPHTGGAAEAFF
TRBV30	CAWSVSGHENGYTF
TRBV7-9	CASSFRGNTGELFF
TRBV19	CASTMGAGDTGANVLTF
TRBV10-1	CASSESWQGATEAFF
TRBV11-2	CASSLVGDGDTQYF
TRBV12-3/TRBV12-4	CASRQGGGNTIYF
TRBV12-3/TRBV12-4	CASSPLLASEQYF
TRBV2	CASSESWANEQFF